The 26 T cell receptor beta chains in this list originate from one sample, sequenced in a study of human T cells and chemical hapten exposure. The time point: patch test 1, 2 weeks after DPC sensitization. Indicated treatment: therapeutic diphenylcyclopropenone sensitization with weekly scalp DPC. Each CDR3 protein gets one entry after TCRdb re-called the RACE reads with MiXCR. In the table there are 100,000 to 150,000 distinct CDR3 sequences, around 15% of which are singletons. Sequencing used whole blood, obtained in connection with sensitization to the hapten diphenylcyclopropenone (DPC). The receptors originated from a man aged 18 to 30 with alopecia areata. Some clones in this sample may be carry-over from other donors' samples.

The J gene is TRBJ1-4, the V gene TRBV18; D is unresolved. The germline CDR1 and CDR2 sequences are KGHSH and LQKENI. The CDR3 sequence is 14 residues long. V lost 2 bases and J 8 bases, leaving 12 bases between the germline ends. CDR3 amino acids: CASSPDSSPEKLFF. CDR3 sequence (DNA): TGTGCCAGCTCACCAGATTCCAGTCCGGAAAAACTGTTTTTT.

J is TRBJ2-5 and V is TRBV29-1; no definite D call. The CDR3 length is 11 residues. Germline V gene lookup returns CDR1 SQVTM and CDR2 ANQGSEA. The V end was cut by 8 bases, the J end by 5 bases, with 12 bases between. The CDR3 DNA is TGCAGCCTAAAGCGTTCGGAGACCCAGTACTTC. Protein: CSLKRSETQYF.

This clonotype was counted at least ten times. The rearrangement joins TRBV29-1 to TRBJ2-3, with D tentatively TRBD1 or TRBD2 (5 bases each). The CDR3 runs 17 residues. The germline V gene has CDR1 SQVTM and CDR2 ANQGSEA. V lost 0 bases, J lost 3 bases, and 19 bases lay in between. As DNA, the CDR3 is TGCAGCGTTGAAGACCGGGCAGGGAGAGGGAAAACAGATACGCAGTATTTT. It encodes CSVEDRAGRGKTDTQYF.

This clonotype occurred many times. This chain links TRBV5-5 with TRBJ1-6; tentatively, D is TRBD1 (6 bases). Trimming shortened V by 3 bases and J by 7 bases, and 14 bases separated the two germline ends. The CDR3 is made up of 15 amino acids. Germline-derived CDR1 and CDR2 are SGHKS and YYEKEE (reference sequence). The CDR3 protein is CASSYTGIGNSPLHF. The CDR3 coding sequence is TGTGCCAGCAGCTACACAGGGATTGGGAATTCACCCCTCCACTTT.

This clonotype was counted only a few times. This chain connects TRBV12-3 or TRBV12-4 to TRBJ1-1; D not certain. The CDR3 is made up of 12 amino acids. The V and J ends lost 0 bases and 3 bases respectively, with 2 bases between them. In DNA form, the CDR3 reads TGTGCCAGCAGTTTAGCTTACACTGAAGCTTTCTTT. Its protein is CASSLAYTEAFF.

The rearrangement uses TRBV6-2 or TRBV6-3 and TRBJ2-2; D remains ambiguous. V was shortened by 2 bases and J by 5 bases, with 18 bases between the two germline ends. Germline V lookup: CDR1 MNHEY, CDR2 SVGEGT. This CDR3 has 17 residues. The CDR3, as DNA: TGTGCCAGCAGTTACCAACTGCAGGCGTCGTGGACCGGGGAGCTGTTTTTT. Its protein product is CASSYQLQASWTGELFF.

This clonotype was seen a handful of times. The CDR3 region has the DNA TGCGCCAGCAGCCAAGGACAGGCCGAAATCTACGAGCAGTACTTC. It encodes CASSQGQAEIYEQYF. The chain combines TRBV4-1 with TRBJ2-7; a weak D match, TRBD1 (6 bases). This CDR3 spans 15 amino acids. Germline-derived CDR1 and CDR2 are MGHRA and YSYEKL. Trimming shortened V by 1 base and J by 3 bases, and 13 bases separated the two germline ends.

This clonotype occurred a few times. The genes are TRBV11-1 and TRBJ1-1; D unresolved. CDR3 size: 14 residues. Looked up from germline, CDR1 is SGHAT and CDR2 is FQDESV (reference sequence). Between the trimmed V and J ends, which lost 1 base and 1 base, there was a span of 7 bases. CDR3 bases: TGTGCCAGCAGCTTAGACAGATCGAACACTGAAGCTTTCTTT. Its translation is CASSLDRSNTEAFF. Using reference TRBV11-1 and TRBJ1-1 for the parts outside the CDR3, the full variable domain is EAEVAQSPRYKITEKSQAVAFWCDPISGHATLYWYRQILGQGPELLVQFQDESVVDDSQLPKDRFSAERLKGVDSTLKIQPAELGDSAMYLCASSLDRSNTEAFFGQGTRLTVV.

This clonotype was counted many times. The genes are TRBV7-9 and TRBJ2-4, with D possibly TRBD1 on 5 matching bases. Germline V gene sequence: CDR1 SEHNR, CDR2 FQNEAQ (reference sequence). Trimming took 5 bases from V and 15 from J, leaving 20 bases between them. The length of the CDR3 is 13 residues. CDR3 bases: TGTGCCAGCAGCGCCGAAGTCAGGGATCGATCGTACTTC. It yields the protein CASSAEVRDRSYF.

This clonotype has at least ten counts. The CDR3 reads CASSLDPGGNQPQHF. The CDR3 DNA reads as TGTGCCAGCAGCTTAGACCCAGGGGGCAATCAGCCCCAGCATTTT. This rearrangement joins TRBV7-2 to TRBJ1-5, with a weak D call TRBD1 (6 bases). CDR1 and CDR2 from the germline V gene are SGHTA and FQGNSA. V was shortened by 1 base and J by 2 bases, with 9 bases between the two germline ends. This CDR3 region has 15 residues.

In this sample, this clonotype turned up many times. DNA for the CDR3: TGCAGCGTTGAGCGTCCAGGGGGCTACGAGCAGTACTTC. Its translation: CSVERPGGYEQYF. The rearrangement uses TRBV29-1 and TRBJ2-7; the match to TRBD1 covers 7 bases. This CDR3 is built from 13 residues. The V and J ends lost 3 bases and 3 bases, in that order; junction bases with no gene match: 5. Per germline, CDR1 SQVTM and CDR2 ANQGSEA.

The table lists this clonotype with many counts. J is TRBJ1-1 and V is TRBV20-1; 8 nucleotides match TRBD1. The junction had 6 bases not matched to a gene; V was cut back by 1 base and J by 5 bases. The CDR3 is 14 residues long. Germline loops: CDR1 DFQATT, CDR2 SNEGSKA (reference sequence). The CDR3 DNA reads TGCAGTGCTAGAGCGACAGGGGTGGGTACTGAAGCTTTCTTT. As protein: CSARATGVGTEAFF.

This clonotype was detected only a few times. The gene calls are TRBV6-5 and TRBJ2-2, with 7 bases fitting TRBD1. The junction had 3 bases not matched to a gene; V was cut back by 7 bases and J by 1 base. The CDR3 has 14 residues. Germline loops: CDR1 MNHEY, CDR2 SVGAGI. CDR3 coding DNA: TGTGCCAGCAAGGGACAGATGAACACCGGGGAGCTGTTTTTT. Protein product: CASKGQMNTGELFF.

The rearrangement joins TRBV4-3 to TRBJ2-5, with TRBD2 matching 11 bases. The CDR3 runs to 16 residues. Germline V gene sequence: CDR1 LGHNA, CDR2 YSLEER. The V gene end was trimmed by 3 bases and the J gene end by 6 bases; junction bases not matched to a gene: 9. The CDR3 region is CASSQGLAGGKQTQYF. The CDR3 nucleotides read TGCGCCAGCAGCCAGGGTCTAGCGGGGGGAAAGCAGACCCAGTACTTC.

This clonotype occurred many times. The chain employs TRBV12-3 or TRBV12-4 and TRBJ1-5; D unresolved. The V and J ends lost 5 bases and 0 bases respectively, with 11 bases between them. The CDR3 is made up of 15 amino acids. CDR3 in amino acids: CASSPWRDSNQPQHF. CDR3 sequence (DNA): TGTGCCAGCAGTCCGTGGCGGGATAGCAATCAGCCCCAGCATTTT.

This clonotype has a count of ten or more. The V and J genes are TRBV5-8 and TRBJ1-4; 8 bases are shared with TRBD1. V shed 1 base and J 5 bases; nucleotides not matched to a gene: 10. The germline CDR1 and CDR2 sequences are SGHTS and YDEGEE. The CDR3 contains 17 residues. CDR3 nucleotides: TGTGCCAGCAGCTTGTTTAGGACAGGGATACGAAATGAAAAACTGTTTTTT. This gives the protein CASSLFRTGIRNEKLFF.

The table lists this clonotype with many counts. The chain joins TRBV20-1 to TRBJ2-7; possible D gene TRBD1, 5 bases. CDR1 and CDR2 (germline): DFQATT, SNEGSKA (reference sequence). V dropped 1 base and J dropped 5 bases, with 12 bases sitting between them. This CDR3 is built from 13 residues. CDR3 loop: CSARVDSRNEQYF. The CDR3 region has the DNA TGCAGTGCTAGAGTAGACAGCCGAAACGAGCAGTACTTC.

The V gene is TRBV7-3, the J gene TRBJ2-3; D uncertain. The CDR3 extends over 15 amino acids. Trimming took off 5 bases at V and 2 bases at J, with 14 bases between the two ends. Germline V gene data show CDR1 as SGHTA and CDR2 as FQGTGA. CDR3 nucleotide sequence: TGTGCCAGCAGCCGACAATACAGCACCACAGATACGCAGTATTTT. Protein sequence: CASSRQYSTTDTQYF.

The chain combines TRBV4-3 with TRBJ1-1; no reliable D call. This CDR3 region has 15 residues. Trimming pared 1 base from V and 0 bases from J, leaving 9 bases between. Germline CDR1 reads LGHNA; CDR2 reads YSLEER. The CDR3 reads CASSQARNMNTEAFF. The CDR3 region has the DNA TGCGCCAGCAGCCAAGCGAGAAATATGAACACTGAAGCTTTCTTT.

The chain carries TRBV12-3 or TRBV12-4 and TRBJ2-5, with unresolved D. The germline V and J ends were trimmed by 3 bases and 3 bases, with 8 bases remaining between them. The CDR3 spans 13 residues. This CDR3 is CASSFYLKETQYF. CDR3 bases: TGTGCCAGCAGTTTTTATCTAAAAGAGACCCAGTACTTC.

This clonotype was counted a few times. J is TRBJ1-5 and V is TRBV5-5, with no clear D. This CDR3 comprises 15 residues. Trimming cost V 2 bases and J 5 bases, with 14 bases left between them. Looked up from germline, CDR1 is SGHKS and CDR2 is YYEKEE (reference sequence). CDR3: CASSFRGPGDQPQHF. CDR3 DNA: TGTGCCAGCAGCTTTCGCGGTCCGGGCGATCAGCCCCAGCATTTT.

V and J are TRBV11-2 and TRBJ2-7, with D tentatively TRBD1 (5 bases). The CDR3 contains 13 residues. Germline-derived CDR1 and CDR2 are SGHAT and FQNNGV. With 3 bases removed from V and 5 bases from J, the gap between germline ends came to 11 bases. The CDR3 sequence: CASSFGDSNEQYF. CDR3 in DNA: TGTGCCAGCAGCTTCGGAGACAGTAACGAGCAGTACTTC.

This clonotype was picked up a small number of times. This sequence joins TRBV6-5 and TRBJ1-2, with D hard to call. CDR3 length: 14 amino acids. Germline CDR1 and CDR2: MNHEY and SVGAGI. The ends were cut back, 0 bases at V and 5 bases at J, with 10 bases in the middle. The CDR3 DNA reads as TGTGCCAGCAGTTACTCGAGAGGTTCTTATGGCTACACCTTC. Amino acid sequence: CASSYSRGSYGYTF.

In the case of this clonotype: At one end, the junction sequence differs from germline, possibly due to a read error. The chain employs TRBV7-3 and TRBJ2-3, with 12 bases fitting TRBD2. The CDR3 sequence is 15 residues long. Germline V gene sequence: CDR1 SGHTA, CDR2 FQGTGA. CDR3 DNA: TGTGCCAGCTGCTTGACTAGCGGGGGTTGGGATACGCAGTATTTT. Protein product: CASCLTSGGWDTQYF.

Many counts were recorded for this clonotype. The chain has TRBV7-9 and TRBJ1-3; the D gene is possibly TRBD1 (5 bases). The germline V gene has CDR1 SEHNR and CDR2 FQNEAQ (reference sequence). The CDR3 has 14 residues. The ends were cut back, 3 bases at V and 0 bases at J, with 6 bases in the middle. The CDR3 bases are TGTGCCAGCAGCTTGACAGACTCTGGAAACACCATATATTTT. This encodes CASSLTDSGNTIYF.

In nucleotides, the CDR3 is TGTGCCAGCAGCTTCGTCCCGGGGGTGCAAGAGACCCAGTACTTC. Amino acid sequence: CASSFVPGVQETQYF. V usage is TRBV11-2 and J usage is TRBJ2-5; the D gene is possibly TRBD2 (6 bases). Trimming removed 3 bases at V and 2 bases at J, with 13 bases between. This CDR3 is built from 15 residues. The V gene's germline CDR1 is SGHAT and CDR2 FQNNGV.